A selection of T cell receptor beta chains follows, all from one sample in a study of T cells expressing NK-cell markers. TCRdb reprocessed the 5' RACE reads and stores each CDR3 protein as one record, lacking DNA. This listing includes 200,000 to 300,000 distinct CDR3 sequences. Sequenced sample: blood T cells: a sorted CD56 or NKG2C T cell subset, CD4+ or CD8+ T cells, or bulk PBMC T cells (not recorded which). Receptors originate from a man between 18 and 29 years old in good health. Both conserved end residues are part of each CDR3. The order of the fields is V gene, J gene, CDR3 protein.

v_call: TRBV10-3; j_call: TRBJ1-5; cdr3_aa: CAISTSQGNNQPQHF
v_call: TRBV29-1; j_call: TRBJ2-3; cdr3_aa: CSAPGLGWSTDTQYF
v_call: TRBV20-1; j_call: TRBJ2-7; cdr3_aa: CSAALASYEQYF
v_call: TRBV7-2; j_call: TRBJ2-3; cdr3_aa: CASSLVSSGVSTDTQYF
v_call: TRBV5-1; j_call: TRBJ2-1; cdr3_aa: CASSPGQTYNEQFF
v_call: TRBV29-1; j_call: TRBJ2-1; cdr3_aa: CSVEASGRAYNEQFF
v_call: TRBV27; j_call: TRBJ1-1; cdr3_aa: CASSLGELNTEAFF
v_call: TRBV29-1; j_call: TRBJ2-1; cdr3_aa: CSVEMVGGHGGNEQFF
v_call: TRBV6-6; j_call: TRBJ2-7; cdr3_aa: CATEGRAYEQYF
v_call: TRBV15; j_call: TRBJ2-1; cdr3_aa: CATSRDGPPYNEQFF
v_call: TRBV19; j_call: TRBJ2-5; cdr3_aa: CASQLTGGQETQYF
v_call: TRBV20-1; j_call: TRBJ1-1; cdr3_aa: CSRTKNTEAFF
v_call: TRBV29-1; j_call: TRBJ2-3; cdr3_aa: CSVEVAGDTQYF
v_call: TRBV6-2/TRBV6-3; j_call: TRBJ2-7; cdr3_aa: CASSYSSRTSGRSSSYEQYF
v_call: TRBV2; j_call: TRBJ2-4; cdr3_aa: CASSADHIQYF
v_call: TRBV13; j_call: TRBJ2-2; cdr3_aa: CASKRWDASTGELFF
v_call: TRBV5-6; j_call: TRBJ1-5; cdr3_aa: CASSLVGMENQPQHF
v_call: TRBV6-5; j_call: TRBJ2-1; cdr3_aa: CASSRSGRGAYNEQFF
v_call: TRBV12-3/TRBV12-4; j_call: TRBJ1-4; cdr3_aa: CASTKSKGEKLFF
v_call: TRBV19; j_call: TRBJ2-3; cdr3_aa: CATRLAGVGDTQYF
v_call: TRBV12-5; j_call: TRBJ2-1; cdr3_aa: CASGLDGRNEQFF